This TCR beta chain was retrieved from a study of neurological immune-mediated disorders (dated by TCRdb to the late 2010s). In the study overall: Among the approximately 35 multiple sclerosis patients, relapsing-remitting MS was present in roughly 30 and secondary progressive MS was present in 3. The study compared peripheral blood TCR-beta repertoires of HTLV-I-associated myelopathy (HAM/TSP) patients, multiple sclerosis patients and healthy controls using UMI-based sequencing. The 106 TCR-beta libraries included longitudinal samples, technical triplicates and paired sorted CD4+ and CD8+ T-cell subsets alongside PBMC samples. The cohort comprised 60 to 75 subjects: some 15 HAM/TSP patients, 34 multiple sclerosis patients and 20 healthy controls.

Libraries from unsorted PBMCs were made from 2 million PBMCs kept in RNAlater at -80 degrees C until RNA extraction. Multiple sclerosis patients were enrolled in a US clinical protocol under which disease progression was evaluated by magnetic resonance imaging. Peripheral blood underwent Ficoll-Hypaque density gradient centrifugation to isolate PBMCs, which were then cryopreserved in liquid nitrogen. cDNA synthesis used template-switch 5'RACE with a primer carrying a 10-nucleotide random unique molecular identifier tagging each TCR transcript. Every sequencing run yielded over 180 million TCR-beta sequences covering 15-18 subjects. The RNeasy kit was used for extraction of total RNA. The KAPA Real-time Library Amplification kit was used to amplify TCR-beta VDJ regions with primers for the TCR constant region and the 5'RACE anchor. A first PCR added sample indexes and Illumina adaptors, after which a second PCR increased the library yield. After purification with Ampure beads, the TCR product of roughly 650 bp was size-selected on a 2% E-gel SizeSelection system. Before pooling, library quality was checked on a Bioanalyzer, concentration was measured with Qubit, and libraries were quantified with the Kapa Library Quantification kit. An Illumina HiSeq 2500 was used to sequence the libraries paired-end at 2 x 150 bp. To increase sequence diversity, roughly 23-30% phiX was spiked into each library pool. As for how the authors treated the data: Quality-filtered reads were processed with the UMI-based MiGEC pipeline, which removed over 85% of raw TCR sequences during error correction. IMGT germline references were used for aligning VDJ genes, and each clonotype was defined as a unique CDR3 amino acid sequence together with its V-J genes. VDJtools evaluated clonal expansion, Shannon diversity and CDR3 relatedness (CalcPairwiseDistances, ClusterSamples); CLCbio workbench built phylogenetic trees. Clones with at least 8 unique UMIs were defined as expanded, with this threshold being based on coefficient-of-variation modelling across technical triplicates. Using fastp trimming at Q25 and MiXCR clonotype assembly, TCRdb reanalyzed the public sequencing data and kept in-frame beta chains. Rows are combined by CDR3 protein, so each entry shows the most common genes and DNA. Here the V and J calls rest on TCRdb's processing, not on the authors' analysis. The table for this sample lists approximately 50,000 distinct CDR3 sequences; over 3.5% of them were counted only once. The ten largest clones take up about 6.7% of the sample.

What the study reported, not specific to this receptor: TCR clonal expansion was highest in HAM/TSP patients and lowest in MS patients, with MS patients falling below even healthy controls. No clinical or MRI features were associated with the MS cluster, and the authors said that larger cohorts are needed. No identical CDR3 amino acid sequences were found to be shared among expanded clones across subjects, suggesting that TCR-beta repertoires were private in all groups. Repertoires from 18 of 34 MS patients were grouped by phylogenetic analysis into a cluster of related CDR3 sequences, suggesting a possible repertoire-level signature.

From the cysteine up to the phenylalanine, the CDR3 has a length of 12 residues. The sequence is cut down to CDR3 DNA, 36 bases in frame from base 1. V is cut by 0 bases and J by 2 bases, and the space between the germline ends is 3 bases. CDR1 is given as SGHRS and CDR2 as YFSETQ, both from the germline V gene. The sample holds many counts of this clonotype. The antigen it recognizes is unknown. No base qualities exist here, and no much larger clone lies one base off it. The TCR comes from a man between 60 and 75 years old with multiple sclerosis. The sample taken for sequencing was PBMCs. The V and J segments used are TRBV5-1 and TRBJ2-7; too little of a D gene remains to name it. CDR3 sequence: CASSLDTYEQYF. The sequenced DNA: TGCGCCAGCAGCTTGGACACCTACGAGCAGTACTTC.